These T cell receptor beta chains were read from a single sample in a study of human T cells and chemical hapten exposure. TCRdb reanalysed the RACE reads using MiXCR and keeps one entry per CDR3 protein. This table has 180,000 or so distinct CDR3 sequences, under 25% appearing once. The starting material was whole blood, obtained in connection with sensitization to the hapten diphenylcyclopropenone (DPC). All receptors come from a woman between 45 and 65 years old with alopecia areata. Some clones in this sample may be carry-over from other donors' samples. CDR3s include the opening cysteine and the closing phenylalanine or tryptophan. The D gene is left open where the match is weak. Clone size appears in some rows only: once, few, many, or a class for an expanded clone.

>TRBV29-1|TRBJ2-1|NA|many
CSVGGRAYNEQFF
TGCAGCGTTGGCGGCAGGGCCTACAATGAGCAGTTCTTC
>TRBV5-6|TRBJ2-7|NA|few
CASSLLVTASGATYEQYF
TGTGCCAGCAGCTTGTTGGTGACGGCGTCAGGGGCCACCTACGAGCAGTACTTC
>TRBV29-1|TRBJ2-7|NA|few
CSVEEVPHEQYF
TGCAGCGTTGAGGAGGTTCCCCACGAGCAGTACTTC
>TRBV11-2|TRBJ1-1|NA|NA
CASSLDHGGMAEAFF
TGTGCCAGCAGCTTAGACCATGGGGGCATGGCTGAAGCTTTCTTT
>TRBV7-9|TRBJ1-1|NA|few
CASSLEAAGTEAFF
TGTGCCAGCAGCTTAGAAGCGGCGGGAACTGAAGCTTTCTTT
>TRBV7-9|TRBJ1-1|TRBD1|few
CASRDQGGTEAFF
TGTGCCAGCAGGGATCAGGGGGGCACTGAAGCTTTCTTT
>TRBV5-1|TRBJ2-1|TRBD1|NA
CASSFDRAQGNEQFF
TGCGCCAGCAGCTTCGACAGGGCCCAGGGCAATGAGCAGTTCTTC
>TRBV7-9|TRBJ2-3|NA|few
CASSLSSGSTDTQYF
TGTGCCAGCAGCTTATCTTCAGGGTCGACAGATACGCAGTATTTT
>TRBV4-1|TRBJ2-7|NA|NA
CASREGVAASYEQYF
TGCGCCAGCAGGGAGGGGGTAGCGGCCTCCTACGAGCAGTACTTC
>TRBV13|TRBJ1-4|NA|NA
CASSLTGTLIENEKLFF
TGTGCCAGCAGCTTAACCGGGACCCTCATAGAAAATGAAAAACTGTTTTTT
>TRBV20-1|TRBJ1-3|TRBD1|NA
CSARDFRDRSYTGNTIYF
TGCAGTGCTAGAGATTTCCGGGACAGGTCTTATACTGGAAACACCATATATTTT